This T cell receptor (beta chain) was documented in a study of cytomegalovirus exposure and HLA in healthy donors. Study observations and caveats: Analysis performed later found roughly 17,000 TCR beta sequences associated with HLA alleles at 0.05 false discovery rate.

PCR amplification relied on 60 Vbeta primers (plus 13 Jbeta primers). Libraries were prepared by immunoSEQ multiplex PCR; TCRdb keeps only in-frame clonotypes and omits some of them. The top ten clones hold about 1.4% of a sample with a few hundred thousand clones, roughly four fifths of them seen once. V gave up 1 base and J gave up 8 bases; unmatched junction bases: 10. Germline V gene sequence: CDR1 MGHDK, CDR2 SYGVNS. The CDR3 extends over 17 amino acids. About this clone: Antigen: not known.

The chain joins TRBV25-1 to TRBJ1-5, with 11 bases that match TRBD1. The sample taken for sequencing was PBMCs. The TCR comes from a girl aged 5 to 17 in good health and CMV-seronegative. The CDR3 region is CASSEWTGGGLREPQHF. Written as DNA, the CDR3 is TGTGCCAGCAGTGAATGGACAGGGGGCGGCCTCCGGGAGCCCCAGCATTTT.